This record covers a single T cell receptor (beta chain). Its recognized antigen is unknown. There are no base qualities to consult, and no much larger clone falls within one base. The immunoSEQ Assay, a bias-controlled multiplex PCR, was used to amplify TCRbeta CDR3 regions from genomic DNA. Concerning the study's data processing: The number of nucleated cells in each sample was estimated by amplification of reference gene primers within the assay. To quantify the absolute abundance of each unique TCRbeta CDR3 rearrangement, sequence reads were collapsed and filtered. For each sample, productive Simpson clonality was calculated as the square root of Simpson's diversity index across productive rearrangements. TCRdb provides this immuneACCESS table in a form limited to in-frame rearrangements. Some clones are lacking; in checked studies, under half of them reflect an unresolved V gene, and why the rest are absent is not known. V and J calls and clone size are given by that table; D and trimming were obtained from the DNA. Within this sample are about 200,000 clones, with more than 80% of them counted one time only. The ten biggest clones cover over 7% of the sample.

V is clipped by 0 bases and J by 0 bases, and the sequence between their germline boundaries is 9 bases long. The germline V gene encodes CDR1 MDHEN and CDR2 SYDVKM. Including cysteine and phenylalanine, the CDR3 has 16 amino acids. This entry keeps only the CDR3 DNA: 48 bases, framed from base 1. Enrolling through a virtual design, the prospective study's participants ranged in age from roughly 18 to 90 years and lived across some 22 United States geographic areas. In the prospective study, cohorts were assigned on the basis of participant-reported clinical history obtained from a screening survey and a study questionnaire. ImmuneRACE Cohort 3 recovered participants were defined by two consecutive negative NP/OP PCR tests, healthcare professional clearance, or symptom resolution. In the prospective study, mobile phlebotomists collected whole blood, serum and a nasopharyngeal or oropharyngeal swab from each participant. Participants in the prospective study had the option to provide additional blood draws and questionnaires over a roughly 2-month period. Blood samples from the prospective study were shipped frozen or at room temperature prior to DNA extraction.

The data stem from a study of blood T cell repertoires in COVID-19 (dated by TCRdb to 2020 to 2022). Regarding the study in general: The collaborator samples originated in the United States, Italy and Spain and spanned the acute and convalescent phases of COVID-19. The material from the prospective study consisted of cDNA or gDNA derived from T cells, B-cell-depleted T cells, or PBMCs. The dataset comprised deeply sampled blood TCRbeta repertoires from subjects exposed to, actively infected with, or recovered from COVID-19. The repertoires were released in a freely available public database meant as a resource for research on the immune response to SARS-CoV-2. Samples were obtained from the ongoing ImmuneRACE study (first 160 participants) and from over a thousand subjects provided by 6 global collaborators. The sample metadata nearly always contained a de-identified subject ID, COVID-19 status, age in years and sex. HLA class I and class II types, where available, came from metadata supplied by the sample provider rather than from assay-based typing. Here is what the overall study found, with its caveats: The quantity of clinical and demographic metadata differed by source and by participant and was supplied without curation.

The chain couples TRBV28 to TRBJ1-3; the D segment cannot be called with confidence. The sample taken for sequencing was PBMCs or T cells enriched from blood (not recorded which). The clonotype comes from a woman younger than 35 who had recovered from COVID-19. The CDR3 protein is CASSLWEGDSGNTIYF. The DNA sequence is as follows: TGTGCCAGCAGTTTATGGGAGGGTGACTCTGGAAACACCATATATTTT.